These 2 T cell receptor beta chains came from one sample sequenced in a study of T cells in Graves' hyperthyroidism and ophthalmopathy (dated by TCRdb to the late 2010s). Preparation of the library involved multiplex PCR. Sequencing used an Illumina HiSeq 2000. TCR beta CDR3 regions were amplified from RNA transcripts. The first round of RT-PCR for the TCR CDR3 was performed with the HTBI primer set and the Qiagen OneStep RT-PCR kit. Through fastp at Q25 and MiXCR, TCRdb rebuilt clones from the public reads, retaining in-frame beta chains. Records with the same CDR3 protein are collapsed into one entry carrying the most frequent genes and DNA. Across this sample there are 450,000 to 700,000 distinct CDR3 sequences, with more than 45% seen only once. The ten largest clonotypes hold 7.5% to 8.5% of the sample. Sequenced: peripheral blood or thyroid tissue (not recorded which). Receptors were obtained from a young woman with Graves' hyperthyroidism.

The gene calls are TRBV7-8 and TRBJ2-7, with 10 bases identical to TRBD1. V lost 5 bases to trimming and J lost 8 bases; unmatched junction nucleotides: 9. CDR3 length equals 14 residues. CDR1 SGHVS and CDR2 FQNEAQ come from the germline V gene. The DNA for the CDR3 is TGTGCCAGCAGCGGGGGACAGGGGAAGCCCCAGCAGTACTTC. Translating gives CASSGGQGKPQQYF.

J is TRBJ1-2 and V is TRBV29-1; 10 nucleotides match TRBD1. From germline, CDR1 is SQVTM and CDR2 ANQGSEA. With 7 bases clipped from V and 6 bases from J, the junction kept 5 bases outside the gene matches. The CDR3 spans 12 residues. The CDR3 bases are TGCAGCGCCCGGACAGGGGGGGATGGCTACACCTTC. Residues: CSARTGGDGYTF.